Below, 17 T cell receptor beta chains from the same sample are listed, as sequenced in a study of response to subunit inactivated influenza vaccine. MiXCR, applied by TCRdb to the RT-PCR reads, yields one record per CDR3 protein. The sample includes around 520,000 distinct CDR3 sequences, 25% of them seen just once. Material: CD4+ T cells sorted from PBMCs, obtained 5 days after vaccination. Receptor source: a man aged 45 to 65 who received an inactivated influenza vaccine.

The rearrangement links TRBV19 to TRBJ2-1; TRBD1 agrees at 9 bases. The CDR3 contains 14 residues. Germline V lookup: CDR1 LNHDA, CDR2 SQIVND (reference sequence). Trimming took 10 bases from V and 6 from J; bases not matched to a gene: 10. CDR3 sequence (DNA): TGTGCCACCTCCGGGACAGGGATCATCAATGAGCAGTTCTTC. Its translation is CATSGTGIINEQFF.

This clonotype appeared a single time. One end of the junction fails to match germline, which may point to a read error. The chain has TRBV6-5 and TRBJ1-1; no firm D call. Germline loops: CDR1 MNHEY, CDR2 SVGAGI. The CDR3 extends over 13 amino acids. CDR3 sequence reads: CACSYRRANEAFF. CDR3 in DNA: TGTGCCTGCAGTTATCGAAGAGCAAATGAAGCTTTCTTT.

The CDR3 nucleotides are TGTGCCACCAGTGACCCAGGGACAGGGGGCTGGAGAGAGACCCAGTACTTC. This codes for CATSDPGTGGWRETQYF. The V gene is TRBV24-1, the J gene TRBJ2-5, with TRBD1 matching over 12 bases. V lost 4 bases and J lost 4; bases outside the gene matches: 9. Germline V CDR1 and CDR2: KGHDR, SFDVKD. The CDR3 consists of 17 residues.

The chain recombines TRBV6-1 with TRBJ1-5; no clear D gene. V lost 4 bases and J 0 bases, leaving 10 bases between the germline ends. The germline V gene encodes CDR1 MNHNS and CDR2 SASEGT. This CDR3 comprises 15 residues. The CDR3 nucleotides read TGTGCCAGCAGTGCTCCGACCGCTAGCAATCAGCCCCAGCATTTT. This sequence encodes CASSAPTASNQPQHF.

The chain couples TRBV12-3 or TRBV12-4 to TRBJ2-7; D may be TRBD2 (7 bases). V lost 3 bases to trimming and J lost 7 bases, with 22 bases between them. The CDR3 sequence is 16 residues long. CDR3 DNA sequence: TGTGCCAGCAGTTTTGGTGGGGGGGCACTCGGCATAGAGCAGTACTTC. Amino acid sequence: CASSFGGGALGIEQYF.

The chain uses TRBV12-3 or TRBV12-4 and TRBJ2-1; 11 bases map to TRBD1. This CDR3 is 15 amino acids long. V shed 6 bases and J 3 bases; nucleotides not matched to a gene: 4. The CDR3 sequence is CASRTGTGGYNEQFF. DNA of the CDR3: TGTGCCAGCAGAACCGGGACAGGGGGCTACAATGAGCAGTTCTTC.

This clonotype has just a few counts. This rearrangement joins TRBV12-3 or TRBV12-4 to TRBJ2-3, with unresolved D. The CDR3 length is 17 residues. Trimming removed 5 bases from V and 0 bases from J, with 18 bases in between. DNA of the CDR3: TGTGCCAGCAGTCCCCGCGGACGAAGAATAAGCACAGATACGCAGTATTTT. This translates into CASSPRGRRISTDTQYF.

The CDR3 spells CASRRQGKTDTQYF. The CDR3 DNA follows: TGCGCCAGCAGGAGACAGGGGAAAACAGATACGCAGTATTTT. The chain has TRBV5-1 and TRBJ2-3, with 8 bases aligning to TRBD1. CDR3 length: 14 residues. CDR1 and CDR2 from the germline V gene are SGHRS and YFSETQ. Trimming cost V 5 bases and J 3 bases; bases outside gene matches: 5.

This clonotype was counted between two and nine times. The chain is built from TRBV7-8 and TRBJ2-3, with no clear D. V was pared by 1 base and J by 3 bases, with 11 bases between. The CDR3 spans 15 residues. Germline CDR1 reads SGHVS; CDR2 reads FQNEAQ. The CDR3 loop reads CASSLGRMMTDTQYF. The CDR3 region has the DNA TGTGCCAGCAGCTTAGGACGTATGATGACAGATACGCAGTATTTT.

The chain combines TRBV29-1 with TRBJ2-1; a possible D gene is TRBD2 (6 bases). This CDR3 has 14 residues. Germline loops: CDR1 SQVTM, CDR2 ANQGSEA. Trimming stripped 4 bases from V and 0 bases from J, with 10 bases between. The CDR3 sequence is CSVASGSSYNEQFF. CDR3 sequence (DNA): TGCAGCGTTGCGTCCGGGAGCTCCTACAATGAGCAGTTCTTC.

This clonotype has only a few counts. The chain is built from TRBV3-1 and TRBJ1-2, with D unresolved. The germline CDR1 and CDR2 sequences are LGHDT and YNNKEL (reference sequence). CDR3 length equals 14 residues. The V end lost 6 bases, the J end lost 1 base, and 12 bases lay between the germline ends. The DNA for the CDR3 is TGTGCCAGCAGACTCCGGGCAGGTAACTATGGCTACACCTTC. Protein sequence: CASRLRAGNYGYTF. The full variable domain, with the rest looked up from reference TRBV3-1 and TRBJ1-2, is DTAVSQTPKYLVTQMGNDKSIKCEQNLGHDTMYWYKQDSKKFLKIMFSYNNKELIINETVPNRFSPKSPDKAHLNLHINSLELGDSAVYFCASRLRAGNYGYTFGSGTRLTVV.

Only a few counts were recorded for this clonotype. The gene calls are TRBV7-9 and TRBJ2-2, with unresolved D. CDR1 SEHNR and CDR2 FQNEAQ come from the germline V gene (reference sequence). The V and J ends lost 5 bases and 1 base respectively, with 8 bases between them. The CDR3 length is 14 residues. CDR3 DNA sequence: TGTGCCAGCAGCGATAAGGGGAACACCGGGGAGCTGTTTTTT. Amino acid sequence: CASSDKGNTGELFF.

This clonotype was observed a single time. The V gene is TRBV27, the J gene TRBJ1-6; 7 bases line up with TRBD1. This CDR3 has 15 amino acids. Germline V CDR1 and CDR2: MNHEY, SMNVEV (reference sequence). With V trimmed by 6 bases and J by 7 bases, 9 bases remained unmatched. Here the CDR3 reads CASRADRAKNSPLHF. CDR3 DNA sequence: TGTGCCAGCAGAGCCGACAGGGCAAAAAATTCACCCCTCCACTTT.

This clonotype came up a few times. This chain links TRBV20-1 with TRBJ1-1, with 9 bases that match TRBD1. CDR1 is DFQATT, CDR2 SNEGSKA, per germline (reference sequence). The junction had 7 bases not matched to a gene; V was cut back by 5 bases and J by 3 bases. The CDR3 runs to 14 residues. The CDR3, as DNA: TGCAGTGCTGGACAGGGGAGGATGGACACTGAAGCTTTCTTT. This sequence encodes CSAGQGRMDTEAFF.

This clonotype turned up a few times. The rearrangement uses TRBV12-3 or TRBV12-4 and TRBJ2-5; 8 bases are a match to TRBD1. This CDR3 is 16 amino acids long. V shed 5 bases and J 7 bases; nucleotides not matched to a gene: 15. The CDR3 reads CASSPLAAGGLGTQYF. The CDR3 coding sequence is TGTGCCAGCAGTCCACTAGCAGCAGGGGGCTTAGGGACCCAGTACTTC.

V gene TRBV5-1 combines with J gene TRBJ2-5; 8 bases map to TRBD2. Looked up from germline, CDR1 is SGHRS and CDR2 is YFSETQ. V was clipped by 0 bases and J by 7 bases; unmatched bases: 11. CDR3 length: 16 amino acids. DNA for the CDR3: TGCGCCAGCAGCTTGGAGGCGGCGGGGGGTCGGGGGACCCAGTACTTC. Protein: CASSLEAAGGRGTQYF.

The table lists this clonotype with a count of one. The chain links TRBV6-2 or TRBV6-3 to TRBJ2-1, with D possibly TRBD2 on 5 matching bases. The CDR3 totals 15 residues. V shed 6 bases and J shed 2 bases, with 14 bases lying between them. Germline V gene lookup returns CDR1 MNHEY and CDR2 SVGEGT. The CDR3 loop is CASSSDWGTYNEQFF. CDR3 nucleotides: TGTGCCAGCAGCTCGGACTGGGGAACCTACAATGAGCAGTTCTTC.